These 22 T cell receptor beta chains were sequenced from one sample in a study of T-cell reconstitution after alpha-beta-depleted transplantation in children. TCRbeta library preparation incorporated unique molecular identifiers. TCRdb used MiXCR to reprocess the PCR reads, holding one entry per CDR3 protein. The table records hundreds of thousands of distinct CDR3 sequences, 16% of them present only once. This specimen consisted of PBMCs from the stem cell graft donor, obtained from the stem cell graft. These receptor sequences come from a human donor who donated a stem cell graft to a child with acute myeloid leukemia.

This clonotype was picked up a small number of times. This chain uses TRBV7-9 with TRBJ2-7; weak D call: TRBD2 (5 bases). The V gene lost 2 bases and the J gene lost 6 bases, with 14 bases spanning the gap. The CDR3 extends over 14 amino acids. Germline lookup yields CDR1 SEHNR and CDR2 FQNEAQ (reference sequence). The DNA for the CDR3 is TGTGCCAGCAGCTTAAGCGAAGCGGCGGGCGAGCAGTACTTC. It yields the protein CASSLSEAAGEQYF. The full variable domain, in which reference TRBV7-9 and TRBJ2-7 provide the parts outside the CDR3, is DTGVSQNPRHKITKRGQNVTFRCDPISEHNRLYWYRQTLGQGPEFLTYFQNEAQLEKSRLLSDRFSAERPKGSFSTLEIQRTEQGDSAMYLCASSLSEAAGEQYFGPGTRLTVT.

This chain connects TRBV6-5 to TRBJ2-1; 9 bases fit TRBD2. The CDR3 sequence is 14 residues long. Trimming removed 4 bases from V and 6 bases from J; junction bases left unmatched: 4. Germline values: CDR1 MNHEY, CDR2 SVGAGI. The CDR3 sequence: CASSSSGGSNEQFF. The CDR3 coding sequence is TGTGCCAGCAGTTCCAGCGGGGGGAGCAATGAGCAGTTCTTC.

This clonotype has a handful of counts. The chain employs TRBV12-3 or TRBV12-4 and TRBJ2-3; no clear D. V dropped 5 bases and J dropped 4 bases, with 10 bases sitting between them. The CDR3 totals 13 residues. The chain's CDR3 is CASSHERADTQYF. The CDR3 region has the DNA TGTGCCAGCAGTCATGAACGCGCAGATACGCAGTATTTT.

This chain links TRBV25-1 with TRBJ1-1; D is unresolved. CDR1 is MGHDK and CDR2 is SYGVNS in the germline V gene. The CDR3 sequence is 11 residues long. The ends were cut back, 5 bases at V and 7 bases at J, with 8 bases in the middle. The CDR3 DNA reads TGTGCCAGCAGTTTGGTGGGTGAAGCTTTCTTT. It specifies CASSLVGEAFF. The variable domain in full, with the rest retrieved from reference TRBV25-1 and TRBJ1-1, is EADIYQTPRYLVIGTGKKITLECSQTMGHDKMYWYQQDPGMELHLIHYSYGVNSTEKGDLSSESTVSRIRTEHFPLTLESARPSHTSQYLCASSLVGEAFFGQGTRLTVV.

The CDR3 DNA sequence: TGTGCCAGCAGTGTTCAAAGGGCCGGGCAGCCCCAGCATTTT. This translates into CASSVQRAGQPQHF. The chain has TRBV2 and TRBJ1-5, with D hard to call. Between the trimmed V and J ends, which lost 4 bases and 7 bases, there was a span of 14 bases. This CDR3 has 14 residues. Germline CDR1 SNHLY, CDR2 FYNNEI.

This clonotype was observed at least ten times. This chain uses TRBV20-1 with TRBJ2-7; the D is unclear. The CDR3 totals 17 residues. Germline V gives CDR1 DFQATT, CDR2 SNEGSKA (reference sequence). The V end was cut by 2 bases, the J end by 0 bases, with 20 bases between. CDR3 sequence: CSARPPLRGYPSYEQYF. CDR3 in DNA: TGCAGTGCTAGACCCCCTCTTAGAGGATACCCCTCCTACGAGCAGTACTTC.

The chain joins TRBV5-1 to TRBJ2-5, with TRBD1 matching 9 bases. The CDR3 loop spans 16 amino acids. Germline V gives CDR1 SGHRS, CDR2 YFSETQ. Trimming took 4 bases from V and 5 from J; bases not matched to a gene: 12. The CDR3 reads CASSPPRTGERETQYF. The CDR3 nucleotides are TGCGCCAGCAGCCCACCCCGGACAGGGGAGCGGGAGACCCAGTACTTC.

This clonotype was seen a few times. The V and J genes are TRBV6-5 and TRBJ2-7; 10 bases are shared with TRBD1. Germline-derived CDR1 and CDR2 are MNHEY and SVGAGI. Unmatched junction bases numbered 3, after V lost 2 bases and J lost 5 bases. The CDR3 sequence is 14 residues long. CDR3 in amino acids: CASSYTGTGDEQYF. As DNA, the CDR3 is TGTGCCAGCAGTTACACCGGGACAGGGGACGAGCAGTACTTC.

This clonotype was detected ten times or more. V is TRBV20-1 and J is TRBJ1-2, with D unresolved. The CDR3 loop spans 14 amino acids. The germline V gene has CDR1 DFQATT and CDR2 SNEGSKA (reference sequence). V gave up 4 bases and J gave up 4 bases, with 16 bases separating them. CDR3 loop: CSATDSDKAYGYTF. The CDR3 bases are TGCAGTGCTACTGATTCTGACAAGGCCTATGGCTACACCTTC.

This clonotype appeared a single time. The V call is TRBV6-1, the J call TRBJ1-1; D possibly corresponds to TRBD1 (5 bases). The CDR3 contains 15 residues. V was cut by 0 bases and J by 5 bases, with 13 bases left in between. The germline CDR1 and CDR2 sequences are MNHNS and SASEGT. The CDR3 nucleotides are TGTGCCAGCAGTGAAGCGGGGGGACTTCGGACTGAAGCTTTCTTT. Protein: CASSEAGGLRTEAFF.

This clonotype came up many times. The rearrangement joins TRBV20-1 to TRBJ2-7; 11 bases align to TRBD2. The V gene's germline CDR1 is DFQATT and CDR2 SNEGSKA (reference sequence). The CDR3 sequence is 16 residues long. With V trimmed by 6 bases and J by 6 bases, 16 bases remained unmatched. The CDR3 protein is CSAGLLAGGLYREQYV. CDR3 bases: TGCAGTGCGGGTCTTTTAGCGGGGGGGCTTTACCGCGAGCAGTACGTC.

This clonotype was seen a few times. V and J are TRBV29-1 and TRBJ1-1, with 7 positions matching TRBD1. Germline V CDR1 and CDR2: SQVTM, ANQGSEA. This CDR3 has 13 amino acids. Trimming at V came to 7 bases and at J to 4 bases, leaving 9 bases not matched to a gene. The CDR3 DNA reads as TGCAGCGCCTCGACAGGGTATATCACTGAAGCTTTCTTT. It translates to CSASTGYITEAFF. The entire variable domain, with the rest obtained from reference TRBV29-1 and TRBJ1-1, is as follows: SAVISQKPSRDICQRGTSLTIQCQVDSQVTMMFWYRQQPGQSLTLIATANQGSEATYESGFVIDKFPISRPNLTFSTLTVSNMSPEDSSIYLCSASTGYITEAFFGQGTRLTVV.

The V and J genes are TRBV19 and TRBJ2-4; 7 bases match TRBD2. Trimming removed 1 base from V and 4 bases from J; junction bases left unmatched: 7. Germline loops: CDR1 LNHDA, CDR2 SQIVND (reference sequence). The CDR3 runs to 16 residues. As DNA, the CDR3 is TGTGCCAGTAGTATAGGGGGGGAGGGGACGAAAAACATTCAGTACTTC. It translates to CASSIGGEGTKNIQYF.

This clonotype came up many times. The chain has TRBV21-1 and TRBJ1-6. TRBV21-1 is a listed pseudogene. CDR3 length: 15 residues. CDR3 coding DNA: TGTGCCAGCAGCACGTCAGCTACTAAAAATTCACCCCTCCACTTT. Amino acids: CASSTSATKNSPLHF.

This clonotype came up a few times. The chain has TRBV27 and TRBJ1-2, with D tentatively TRBD1 (5 bases). Per germline, CDR1 MNHEY and CDR2 SMNVEV (reference sequence). Trimming took off 9 bases at V and 3 bases at J, with 14 bases between the two ends. The CDR3 has 13 amino acids. The CDR3 region is CASRDSDHYGYTF. The CDR3 region has the DNA TGTGCCAGTCGAGACAGCGACCACTATGGCTACACCTTC.

The sample holds many counts of this clonotype. The gene calls are TRBV12-5 and TRBJ2-3; D not resolved. V shed 6 bases and J shed 2 bases, with 12 bases lying between them. Germline assignment: CDR1 LGHNT and CDR2 FRNRAP. This CDR3 comprises 14 residues. Here the CDR3 DNA reads TGTGCTAGTGGCCCCCCCGCTCCCACAGATACGCAGTATTTT. This translates into CASGPPAPTDTQYF.

This clonotype was seen many times. This chain uses TRBV28 with TRBJ1-1; D gene ambiguous. Germline CDR1 reads MDHEN; CDR2 reads SYDVKM. This CDR3 has 14 residues. V lost 2 bases and J 0 bases, leaving 7 bases between the germline ends. The CDR3 DNA reads TGTGCCAGCAGTTTACAACCGCTGAACACTGAAGCTTTCTTT. Protein: CASSLQPLNTEAFF.

In its sample, this clonotype was seen many times. V usage is TRBV20-1 and J usage is TRBJ2-3; TRBD1 matches at 9 bases. The germline V gene has CDR1 DFQATT and CDR2 SNEGSKA (reference sequence). V shed 4 bases, J shed 4 bases, and the junction held 9 bases outside the gene matches. This CDR3 region has 15 residues. The CDR3 DNA reads as TGCAGTGCTAAATCTACAGGGGGCGCAGCAGATACGCAGTATTTT. It codes for CSAKSTGGAADTQYF.

This clonotype was observed a handful of times. This chain's CDR3 is CASSSQTAYNEQFF. The CDR3 DNA reads TGTGCCAGCAGCTCACAGACAGCCTACAATGAGCAGTTCTTC. The genes are TRBV7-8 and TRBJ2-1; TRBD1 might be the D (5 bases). This CDR3 spans 14 amino acids. Between the trimmed V and J ends, which lost 4 bases and 2 bases, there was a span of 9 bases. Germline lookup yields CDR1 SGHVS and CDR2 FQNEAQ.

The genes are TRBV4-1 and TRBJ1-2; 10 bases match TRBD1. This CDR3 contains 15 residues. The germline V gene encodes CDR1 MGHRA and CDR2 YSYEKL. Trimming took 1 base from V and 6 from J; bases not matched to a gene: 5. The CDR3 coding sequence is TGCGCCAGCAGCCAAGTGGGACAGGGGTTGAATGGCTACACCTTC. This translates into CASSQVGQGLNGYTF.

Of note for this clonotype: This may stem from a read error, because a much larger clone lies one nucleotide away. The rearrangement joins TRBV6-1 to TRBJ2-6; either TRBD1 or TRBD2 may fit D (6 bases each). The CDR3 consists of 13 residues. The V end lost 10 bases, the J end lost 6 bases, and 13 bases lay between the germline ends. Looked up from germline, CDR1 is MNHNS and CDR2 is SASEGT. The CDR3, as DNA: TGTGCCACTACGGGGGCTGCGGCCAACGTCCTGACTTTC. Translating gives CATTGAAANVLTF.

This clonotype was seen a single time. The chain couples TRBV10-2 to TRBJ2-2, with D possibly being TRBD1 or TRBD2 (6 bases each). Germline V CDR1 and CDR2: WSHSY, SAAADI. Trimming shortened V by 5 bases and J by 1 base, and 14 bases separated the two germline ends. The CDR3 length is 16 residues. The chain's CDR3 is CASSTTRGENTGELFF. The CDR3 DNA sequence: TGCGCCAGCAGTACAACGAGGGGGGAGAACACCGGGGAGCTGTTTTTT.